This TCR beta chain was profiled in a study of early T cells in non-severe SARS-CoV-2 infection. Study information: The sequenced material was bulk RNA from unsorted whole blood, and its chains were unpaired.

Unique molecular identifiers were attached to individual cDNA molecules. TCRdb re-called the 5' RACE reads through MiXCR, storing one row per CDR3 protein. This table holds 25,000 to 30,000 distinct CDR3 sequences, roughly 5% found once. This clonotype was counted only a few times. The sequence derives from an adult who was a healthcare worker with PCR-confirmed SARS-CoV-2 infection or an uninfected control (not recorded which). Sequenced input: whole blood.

The CDR3, as DNA: TGCGCCAGCAGCTTGGGGGATCCCGGCTACGAGCAGTACTTC. Protein: CASSLGDPGYEQYF. The chain combines TRBV5-1 with TRBJ2-7; D is unresolved. In germline, CDR1 is SGHRS, CDR2 YFSETQ. Trimming removed 0 bases from V and 3 bases from J, with 10 bases in between. The CDR3 covers 14 residues.